These T cell receptor beta chains were read from a single sample in a study of T cells expressing NK-cell markers. TCRdb re-called the 5' RACE reads and shows each CDR3 protein once, DNA omitted. In total, the table holds about 260,000 distinct CDR3 sequences. The sequenced sample was blood T cells: a sorted CD56 or NKG2C T cell subset, CD4+ or CD8+ T cells, or bulk PBMC T cells (not recorded which). These receptors were obtained from a woman between 18 and 70 years old in good health. Both conserved end residues are part of each CDR3.

TRBJ2-1 TRBV7-3 CASSLTSERHEQFF
TRBJ2-1 TRBV6-1 CASSPQGLAGGSQFF
TRBJ1-2 TRBV5-6 CASSIRDVSTF
TRBJ2-1 TRBV7-4 CASSLGPGIASDNEQFF
TRBJ2-7 TRBV20-1 CSASPGSGISYEQYF
TRBJ1-1 TRBV20-1 CSARGMDRDGGTEAFF
TRBJ2-1 TRBV9 CASSVAGFNEQFF
TRBJ2-7 TRBV6-5 CASSLGGRTYEQYF
TRBJ2-3 TRBV7-2 CASSSTPADTQYF
TRBJ2-2 TRBV3-1 CAIETQDTGELFF
TRBJ2-5 TRBV7-8 CASSRSPQGAGETQYF
TRBJ2-2 TRBV11-2 CASSLASLQTGELFF
TRBJ2-5 TRBV11-2 CASSSSVPGTQYF
TRBJ1-3 TRBV6-5 CASSYEGSRFSGNTIYF
TRBJ1-1 TRBV7-9 CASRGTVNTEAFF
TRBJ1-5 TRBV6-1 CASMNRDRGLQPQHF
TRBJ1-5 TRBV10-3 CAISQSNQPQHF
TRBJ2-5 TRBV7-9 CASSLGPGTQYF
TRBJ2-5 TRBV5-1 CASSLVVGRQETQYF
TRBJ2-3 TRBV4-3 CASSQDPPTTENTDTQYF
TRBJ2-3 TRBV4-2 CASSQPTGNTQYF
TRBJ1-2 TRBV11-1 CASSREAVGYTF
TRBJ2-1 TRBV4-3 CASSQVWGAGGPEFF
TRBJ1-6 TRBV12-3/TRBV12-4 CASTWAGFWGDSPLHF
TRBJ1-6 TRBV27 CASSLHSPGGPSPLHF
TRBJ2-1 TRBV20-1 CSARWGLAGGVWQFF
TRBJ1-4 TRBV5-5 CASSLQLYRATTNEKLFF
TRBJ2-7 TRBV7-2 CASSPDGFYEQYF
TRBJ1-1 TRBV30 CAWFKDRDTEAFF
TRBJ1-5 TRBV28 CASSLQGLKRQPQHF
TRBJ2-3 TRBV12-3/TRBV12-4 CASRHRDPSSDTQYF
TRBJ2-3 TRBV4-2 CASSQGDLRVDTQYF
TRBJ2-1 TRBV12-3/TRBV12-4 CASSLRQGPFF
TRBJ1-5 TRBV20-1 CSAQTGGGLNQPQHF
TRBJ2-1 TRBV5-1 CASTPQAGDGNEQFF
TRBJ1-6 TRBV20-1 CSAEPVNSPLHF
TRBJ2-2 TRBV7-2 CASSAAGLPSGGELFF
TRBJ1-1 TRBV6-1 CASNGGQRNTEAFF
TRBJ2-7 TRBV28 CASSVFRGKPYEQYF
TRBJ2-5 TRBV5-1 CASSGRGGDQETQYF
TRBJ2-1 TRBV7-2 CASSGGLAGANEQFF
TRBJ2-1 TRBV20-1 CSASRTSGNEQFF
TRBJ1-1 TRBV18 CASSPLPGQKPAEAFF
TRBJ2-7 TRBV6-6 CATLLDGYEQYF
TRBJ2-2 TRBV5-1 CASSLPLVTGGPQYYGELFF
TRBJ1-1 TRBV7-9 CASSPDRVKMNTEAFF
TRBJ1-3 TRBV6-2/TRBV6-3 CASAQDVSGNTIYF
TRBJ2-5 TRBV11-2 CASSFGQYQETQYF
TRBJ1-4 TRBV7-9 CASSTSGLVGKLFF